These 8 T cell receptor beta chains originate from one sample sequenced in a study of cytomegalovirus exposure and HLA in healthy donors. The PCR had 60 Vbeta and 13 Jbeta primers. Data came from immunoSEQ multiplex PCR; TCRdb stores just in-frame clones and leaves some out. In the table there are approximately 160,000 clones, about 81% of which are singletons. Sample: PBMCs. The receptors were gathered from a young woman in good health and CMV-seronegative.

The table lists this clone with a count of one. The J gene is TRBJ1-1, the V gene TRBV4-1; D is unresolved. The CDR3 covers 14 residues. Between the trimmed V and J ends, which lost 5 bases and 1 base, there was a span of 11 bases. Germline V gene sequence: CDR1 MGHRA, CDR2 YSYEKL. CDR3 bases: TGCGCCAGCAGCGCTCCAACAAAGAACACTGAAGCTTTCTTT. It codes for CASSAPTKNTEAFF.

This clone was recorded a few times. The chain couples TRBV6-5 to TRBJ1-1, with 7 bases that match TRBD1. This CDR3 is built from 13 residues. Germline V gives CDR1 MNHEY, CDR2 SVGAGI. With 7 bases clipped from V and 4 bases from J, the junction kept 6 bases outside the gene matches. CDR3 loop: CASIAPGGTEAFF. CDR3 DNA sequence: TGTGCCAGCATCGCACCAGGGGGCACTGAAGCTTTCTTT.

The chain links TRBV28 to TRBJ2-6; D is undetermined. The CDR3 sequence is 15 residues long. Germline-derived CDR1 and CDR2 are MDHEN and SYDVKM. Trimming removed 3 bases at V and 4 bases at J, with 10 bases between. The CDR3 nucleotides read TGTGCCAGCAGTTTGGGCCCGTACGGGGCCAACGTCCTGACTTTC. Residues: CASSLGPYGANVLTF. Using reference TRBV28 and TRBJ2-6 for the parts outside the CDR3, the full variable domain is DVKVTQSSRYLVKRTGEKVFLECVQDMDHENMFWYRQDPGLGLRLIYFSYDVKMKEKGDIPEGYSVSREKKERFSLILESASTNQTSMYLCASSLGPYGANVLTFGAGSRLTVL.

Concerning this clone itself: The sample carries other DNA sequences with the same CDR3. This chain uses TRBV9 with TRBJ2-7; 7 bases are a match to TRBD2. The CDR3 has 13 residues. J was trimmed by 5 bases and V by 0 bases; bases with no gene match: 2. The germline gives CDR1 SGDLS, CDR2 YYNGEE. The CDR3 spells CASSVVGGDEQYF. The CDR3 DNA reads TGTGCCAGCAGCGTAGTTGGGGGGGACGAGCAGTACTTC.

The V and J genes are TRBV5-8 and TRBJ2-5; D ambiguous. Germline CDR1 SGHTS, CDR2 YDEGEE. V dropped 4 bases and J dropped 2 bases, with 9 bases sitting between them. This CDR3 is 13 amino acids long. Here the CDR3 DNA reads TGTGCCAGCAGCCTGACTCTGCAAGAGACCCAGTACTTC. It specifies CASSLTLQETQYF.

The CDR3 sequence: CASVTVPSGNTIYF. The CDR3 DNA reads as TGTGCCAGTGTGACAGTCCCATCTGGAAACACCATATATTTT. The J gene is TRBJ1-3, the V gene TRBV18; a weak D match, TRBD1 (5 bases). Per the germline V gene, CDR1 is KGHSH and CDR2 is LQKENI. V was pared by 9 bases and J by 1 base, with 13 bases between. This CDR3 is built from 14 residues.

This chain links TRBV19 with TRBJ1-1; the match to TRBD1 covers 11 bases. The CDR3 is made up of 16 amino acids. J was trimmed by 0 bases and V by 3 bases; bases with no gene match: 3. Germline assignment: CDR1 LNHDA and CDR2 SQIVND (reference sequence). CDR3 in DNA: TGTGCCAGTAGTATCGGGACAGGGGGAGTGAACACTGAAGCTTTCTTT. Amino acids: CASSIGTGGVNTEAFF.

The V and J genes are TRBV9 and TRBJ1-5; 7 nucleotides agree with TRBD1. Trimming removed 4 bases from V and 3 bases from J; junction bases left unmatched: 7. The V gene's germline CDR1 is SGDLS and CDR2 YYNGEE. The CDR3 is 15 residues long. The CDR3 loop is CASSSWDSPNQPQHF. CDR3 coding DNA: TGTGCCAGCAGCTCCTGGGACAGTCCCAATCAGCCCCAGCATTTT. Based on the CDR3 plus reference TRBV9 and TRBJ1-5, the full variable domain is DSGVTQTPKHLITATGQRVTLRCSPRSGDLSVYWYQQSLDQGLQFLIQYYNGEERAKGNILERFSAQQFPDLHSELNLSSLELGDSALYFCASSSWDSPNQPQHFGDGTRLSIL.